The 2 T cell receptor beta chains listed next were all sequenced from one sample in a study of cytomegalovirus exposure and HLA in healthy donors. It was with 60 Vbeta and 13 Jbeta primers that the PCR ran. Method: immunoSEQ multiplex PCR; TCRdb's copy keeps in-frame clones and lacks some. The data show 150,000 to 200,000 clones, roughly 74% seen once. The material sequenced was PBMCs. Receptors originate from a woman in her 30s in good health and CMV-seropositive.

Details on this clone: This sample also contains other DNA sequences that code for the same CDR3. The rearrangement links TRBV18 to TRBJ2-5; no firm D call. The CDR3 has 13 residues. In germline, CDR1 is KGHSH, CDR2 LQKENI. V shed 0 bases and J shed 4 bases, with 6 bases lying between them. Written as DNA, the CDR3 is TGTGCCAGCTCACCACCTCCCGGAGAGACCCAGTACTTC. Translation gives CASSPPPGETQYF.

The chain links TRBV5-6 to TRBJ1-5; D ambiguous. The CDR3 covers 17 residues. Between the trimmed V and J ends, which lost 1 base and 0 bases, there was a span of 14 bases. Germline-derived CDR1 and CDR2 are SGHDT and YYEEEE. CDR3 residues: CASSLYRGSSSNQPQHF. For the CDR3, the DNA is TGTGCCAGCAGCTTGTACCGGGGAAGTTCTAGCAATCAGCCCCAGCATTTT.